The T cell receptor (beta chain) described here comes from a study of T cells in Graves' hyperthyroidism and ophthalmopathy. The CDR3 consists of 15 residues. Germline CDR1 reads DFQATT; CDR2 reads SNEGSKA (reference sequence). V was clipped by 4 bases and J by 5 bases; unmatched bases: 12. RNA transcripts gave rise to amplified TCR beta CDR3 regions. Initially, a first-round RT-PCR of the TCR CDR3 employed the HTBI primer set. TCRdb independently ran MiXCR on the multiplex PCR reads; one entry per CDR3 protein. The data hold approximately 600,000 distinct CDR3 sequences, with 15% to 20% observed a single time.

The sample consisted of blood. This receptor was obtained from a woman aged 30 to 39 with Graves' hyperthyroidism. V gene TRBV20-1 combines with J gene TRBJ2-5; TRBD2 matches at 8 bases. CDR3 sequence reads: CSATPGTSVGETQYF. CDR3 nucleotide sequence: TGCAGTGCTACCCCCGGGACTAGTGTGGGGGAGACCCAGTACTTC.